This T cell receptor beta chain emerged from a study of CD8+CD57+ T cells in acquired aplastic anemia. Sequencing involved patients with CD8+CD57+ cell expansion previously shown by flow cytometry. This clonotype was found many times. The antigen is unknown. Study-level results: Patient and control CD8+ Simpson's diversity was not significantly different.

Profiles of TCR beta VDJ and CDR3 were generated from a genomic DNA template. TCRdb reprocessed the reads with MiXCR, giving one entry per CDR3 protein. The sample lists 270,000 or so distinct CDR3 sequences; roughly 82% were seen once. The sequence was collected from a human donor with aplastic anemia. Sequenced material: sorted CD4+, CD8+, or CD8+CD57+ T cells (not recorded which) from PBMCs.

The CDR3 protein is CASSLERAGNTEAFF. CDR3 coding DNA: TGTGCCAGCAGCTTGGAGAGGGCAGGGAACACTGAAGCTTTCTTT. The chain recombines TRBV5-6 with TRBJ1-1; D gene ambiguous. Germline CDR1 SGHDT, CDR2 YYEEEE. The CDR3 runs 15 residues. Trimming removed 0 bases from V and 1 base from J, with 10 bases in between.